This T cell receptor (beta chain) was observed in a study of post-analysis software for immune sequencing data. At the level of the study: Courses of disease covered relapsing-remitting, secondary progressive and progressive-relapsing multiple sclerosis.

The CDR3 runs to 15 residues. CDR1 is SQVTM, CDR2 ANQGSEA, per germline. V was pared by 4 bases and J by 0 bases, with 13 bases between. Study findings and constraints: Batch-mates among the samples co-clustered strongly by F measure. Patients had higher frequencies than controls of about 5 TRBV segments, including TRBV5-6, TRBV5-1 and TRBV20-1. Controls had significantly higher normalized Chao1 diversity than multiple sclerosis patients.

This clonotype appeared a few times. Its antigen is currently unknown. The TCR beta cDNA libraries carried unique molecular identifiers. TCRdb re-called the PCR reads through MiXCR, storing one row per CDR3 protein. The data hold 450,000 or so distinct CDR3 sequences, with around 40% observed a single time. This chain links TRBV29-1 with TRBJ1-5; D remains ambiguous. This clonotype was obtained from a girl under 18 with multiple sclerosis. The source material was blood. In nucleotides, the CDR3 is TGCAGCGTTGCCGCAGTGTCAGGTAGCAATCAGCCCCAGCATTTT. Residues: CSVAAVSGSNQPQHF.